This is a list of T cell receptor beta chains from one sample in a study of blood T cell repertoires in COVID-19. Method: immunoSEQ multiplex PCR; TCRdb's copy keeps in-frame clones and lacks some. This table holds 150,000 to 250,000 clones, approximately 90% found once. Sequencing input: PBMCs or T cells enriched from blood (not recorded which). Receptors were obtained from a woman younger than 45 who had recovered from COVID-19. The CDR3 runs from the conserved cysteine through the conserved F or W.

J: TRBJ2-7; V: TRBV28; CDR3: CASRHQGSYEQYF
J: TRBJ2-7; V: TRBV27; CDR3: CASSSRPSPYEQYF
J: TRBJ1-4; V: TRBV11-3; CDR3: CASSFTGDPNEKLFF
J: TRBJ2-1; V: TRBV11-2; CDR3: CASSLEQGGNEQFF
J: TRBJ1-2; V: TRBV12-3/TRBV12-4; CDR3: CASLSSYYGYTF
J: TRBJ2-2; V: TRBV24-1; CDR3: CATSDLSDTGELFF
J: TRBJ2-7; V: TRBV6-5; CDR3: CASRTSGGDEQYF
J: TRBJ2-7; V: TRBV5-8; CDR3: CASSTTGTGGYEQYF
J: TRBJ1-1; V: TRBV27; CDR3: CASSIRGGGLNTEAFF
J: TRBJ2-7; V: TRBV6-8; CDR3: CASTPPTSDPYF
J: TRBJ2-5; V: TRBV25-1; CDR3: CASSERGLQETQYF
J: TRBJ1-5; V: TRBV7-6; CDR3: CASSHRDRENQPQHF
J: TRBJ1-2; V: TRBV5-5; CDR3: CASSLVQGGGYTF
J: TRBJ1-2; V: TRBV6-5; CDR3: CASRGGQGPGYTF
J: TRBJ2-3; V: TRBV2; CDR3: CASSASGGIRKYF
J: TRBJ1-1; V: TRBV12-3/TRBV12-4; CDR3: CASSWTGNTEAFF
J: TRBJ2-7; V: TRBV28; CDR3: CASIGSPGQPYEQYF
J: TRBJ2-7; V: TRBV27; CDR3: CASRNRGIRDEQYF
J: TRBJ2-1; V: TRBV5-1; CDR3: CASSLATGTGNNEQFF
J: TRBJ1-6; V: TRBV11-2; CDR3: CASSLSGQHNSPLHF
J: TRBJ1-6; V: TRBV4-3; CDR3: CASSPGQGYSPLHF
J: TRBJ2-5; V: TRBV5-4; CDR3: CASSLTSGGEETQYF
J: TRBJ1-2; V: TRBV19; CDR3: CASSATDRLVYGYTF
J: TRBJ2-7; V: TRBV28; CDR3: CASSLESGQTYEQYF
J: TRBJ2-7; V: TRBV19; CDR3: CASSYSLDRSYEQYF
J: TRBJ2-2; V: TRBV2; CDR3: CASLWSGGTGELFF
J: TRBJ2-3; V: TRBV27; CDR3: CASSPFGASGDTQYF
J: TRBJ2-5; V: TRBV28; CDR3: CASRKQGAWETQYF
J: TRBJ1-1; V: TRBV15; CDR3: CATSRVTGAYTEAFF
J: TRBJ2-1; V: TRBV4-1; CDR3: CASSPTPGRTGVRNEQFF
J: TRBJ1-1; V: TRBV4-1; CDR3: CASSKQGGDAEAFF
J: TRBJ1-1; V: TRBV27; CDR3: CASGKTGENTEAFF
J: TRBJ2-3; V: TRBV24-1; CDR3: CATSDLAGGSTDTQYF
J: TRBJ2-1; V: TRBV7-6; CDR3: CASSPGTLNEQFF
J: TRBJ1-1; V: TRBV5-1; CDR3: CASSQDPRDRTTEAFF
J: TRBJ2-7; V: TRBV6-2/TRBV6-3; CDR3: CASSKRGTYEQYF
J: TRBJ1-2; V: TRBV11-2; CDR3: CASSPRGVNYGYTF
J: TRBJ1-1; V: TRBV6-6; CDR3: CASRLRGGAGGAFF
J: TRBJ2-6; V: TRBV6-2/TRBV6-3; CDR3: CASSPIDNSGANVLTF
J: TRBJ1-1; V: TRBV7-8; CDR3: CASSLDSGTEAFF
J: TRBJ2-1; V: TRBV3-1/TRBV3-2; CDR3: CASSPPGTGGNEQFF
J: TRBJ1-4; V: TRBV5-1; CDR3: CASSLDGTNEKLFF
J: TRBJ2-1; V: TRBV3-1/TRBV3-2; CDR3: CASSQVKLAEQFF
J: TRBJ2-3; V: TRBV9; CDR3: CASSVGGGGGTDTQYF
J: TRBJ1-1; V: TRBV28; CDR3: CASSSADRVMGTEAFF
J: TRBJ2-1; V: TRBV4-2; CDR3: CASSPDSGRGDEQFF
J: TRBJ2-2; V: TRBV19; CDR3: CASSIPNTGELFF
J: TRBJ2-7; V: TRBV7-2; CDR3: CASSLAGGRNEQYF
J: TRBJ1-1; V: TRBV11-2; CDR3: CASSLNGQGGTEAFF
J: TRBJ1-4; V: TRBV3-1/TRBV3-2; CDR3: CASSQVAGGSANEKLFF
J: TRBJ1-3; V: TRBV7-8; CDR3: CASSWAGQNFGNTIYF
J: TRBJ1-2; V: TRBV5-1; CDR3: CASSFGQGGGYTF
J: TRBJ1-2; V: TRBV5-6; CDR3: CASSLRRENYGYTF
J: TRBJ1-2; V: TRBV5-6; CDR3: CASSLAGRGHYGYTF